This TCR beta chain was sequenced during a study of breast tumors, draining lymph nodes, adjacent tissues. Study observations and caveats: Luminal-like breast cancer showed significantly greater tumor-nontumor repertoire similarity than basal-like breast cancer did.

Germline assignment: CDR1 MNHNY and CDR2 SVGAGI (reference sequence). The CDR3 extends over 15 amino acids. Samples came from axillary lymph nodes draining the breast cancer. One entry per CDR3 protein, called by TCRdb with MiXCR from the multiplex PCR reads. Among 120,000 or so distinct CDR3 sequences listed, 15% to 20% were seen once. About this clonotype: Its antigen is not known. A much larger clone differs from this one at a single base, so this may be a read error.

What was sequenced was axillary lymph node tissue. The rearrangement uses TRBV6-6 and TRBJ2-3; 8 bases are a match to TRBD1. The origin of this receptor is a female donor with breast cancer. Some clones in this sample may be carry-over from other donors' samples. The CDR3 DNA reads as TGTGCCGGCAGTTACGGACAGGGTTTCACAGATACGCAGTATTTT. This translates into CAGSYGQGFTDTQYF.